The following is a T cell receptor (beta chain) sequence with its context. Clones were sequenced by immunoSEQ multiplex PCR, and TCRdb holds only the in-frame ones, with some missing. The sample has about 43,000 clones; 92% are singletons. Germline V gives CDR1 SNHLY, CDR2 FYNNEI. This CDR3 spans 15 amino acids. V shed 3 bases and J shed 1 base, with 13 bases lying between them. This specimen belongs to a study of cytomegalovirus exposure and HLA in healthy donors. Material: PBMCs. V gene TRBV2 combines with J gene TRBJ2-7; the D gene is possibly TRBD1 (6 bases). This TCR derives from a young man in good health and CMV-seronegative. The CDR3 DNA sequence: TGTGCCAGCAGTGAGGTGGGGACACCTTCCTACGAGCAGTACTTC. Its protein product is CASSEVGTPSYEQYF.